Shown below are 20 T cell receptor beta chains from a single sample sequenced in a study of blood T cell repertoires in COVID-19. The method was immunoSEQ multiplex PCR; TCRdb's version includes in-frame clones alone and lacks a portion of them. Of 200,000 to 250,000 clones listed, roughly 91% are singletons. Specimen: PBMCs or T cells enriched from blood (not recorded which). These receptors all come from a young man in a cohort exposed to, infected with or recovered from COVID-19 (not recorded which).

The CDR3 DNA follows: TGTGCCAGCAGTGACTCTAAACGACTGGTAAGCTCCTACAATGAGCAGTTCTTC. It specifies CASSDSKRLVSSYNEQFF. The chain joins TRBV6-4 to TRBJ2-1; D gene uncertain. V was pared by 0 bases and J by 0 bases, with 15 bases between. Germline lookup yields CDR1 MRHNA and CDR2 SNTAGT. The CDR3 extends over 18 amino acids.

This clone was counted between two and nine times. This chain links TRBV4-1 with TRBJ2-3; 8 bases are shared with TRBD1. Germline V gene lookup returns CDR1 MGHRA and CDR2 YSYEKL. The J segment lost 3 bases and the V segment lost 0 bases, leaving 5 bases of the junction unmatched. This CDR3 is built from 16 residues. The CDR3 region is CASSQDPQGATDTQYF. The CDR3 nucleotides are TGCGCCAGCAGCCAAGATCCGCAGGGGGCAACAGATACGCAGTATTTT.

For the CDR3, the DNA is TGCGCCAGCAGCCAAAATCCTAGCGGGACCCAACCCTACAATGAGCAGTTCTTC. Residues: CASSQNPSGTQPYNEQFF. This chain links TRBV4-1 with TRBJ2-1; the match to TRBD2 covers 9 bases. The CDR3 is 18 residues long. With V trimmed by 2 bases and J by 2 bases, 10 bases remained unmatched. Germline loops: CDR1 MGHRA, CDR2 YSYEKL.

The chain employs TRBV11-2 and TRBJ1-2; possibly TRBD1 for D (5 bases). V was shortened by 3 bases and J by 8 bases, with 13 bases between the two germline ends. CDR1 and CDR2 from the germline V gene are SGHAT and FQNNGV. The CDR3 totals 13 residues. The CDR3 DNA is TGTGCCAGCAGCTTGGCGTATCAGGGCGGCTACACCTTC. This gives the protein CASSLAYQGGYTF.

The CDR3 sequence: CASSEPGAEGQGGFDYGYTF. The CDR3, as DNA: TGTGCCAGCAGTGAACCAGGGGCCGAAGGACAGGGGGGTTTTGACTATGGCTACACCTTC. The chain employs TRBV2 and TRBJ1-2, with TRBD1 matching over 10 bases. Germline values: CDR1 SNHLY, CDR2 FYNNEI. J lost 3 bases, V lost 2 bases, and 18 bases had no gene match. The CDR3 consists of 20 residues.

CDR3 sequence reads: CASSQGHPNQPQHF. The CDR3 region has the DNA TGTGCCAGCAGCCAAGGGCACCCCAATCAGCCCCAGCATTTT. This sequence joins TRBV14 and TRBJ1-5; D remains unclear. The CDR3 runs to 14 residues. V dropped 1 base and J dropped 3 bases, with 7 bases sitting between them. Germline CDR1 reads SGHDN; CDR2 reads FVKESK.

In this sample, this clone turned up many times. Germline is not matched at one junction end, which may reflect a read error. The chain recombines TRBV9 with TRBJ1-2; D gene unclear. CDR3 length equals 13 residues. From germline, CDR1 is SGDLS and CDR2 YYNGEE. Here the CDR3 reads CASRARSAYDYTF. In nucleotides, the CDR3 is TGTGCCAGCAGGGCCCGGAGTGCCTATGACTACACCTTC.

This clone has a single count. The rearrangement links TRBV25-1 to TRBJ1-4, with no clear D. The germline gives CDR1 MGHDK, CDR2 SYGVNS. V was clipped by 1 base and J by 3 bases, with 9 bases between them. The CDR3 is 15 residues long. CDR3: CASSEFREANEKLFF. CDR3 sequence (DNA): TGTGCCAGCAGTGAATTTAGGGAGGCTAATGAAAAACTGTTTTTT.

CDR3 sequence reads: CASSSGTEWFYEQYF. DNA of the CDR3: TGTGCCAGCAGCTCCGGGACAGAGTGGTTCTACGAGCAGTACTTC. The chain is built from TRBV7-2 and TRBJ2-7, with 7 nucleotides matching TRBD1. J was trimmed by 3 bases and V by 4 bases; bases with no gene match: 9. Germline CDR1 and CDR2: SGHTA and FQGNSA. The CDR3 sequence is 15 residues long.

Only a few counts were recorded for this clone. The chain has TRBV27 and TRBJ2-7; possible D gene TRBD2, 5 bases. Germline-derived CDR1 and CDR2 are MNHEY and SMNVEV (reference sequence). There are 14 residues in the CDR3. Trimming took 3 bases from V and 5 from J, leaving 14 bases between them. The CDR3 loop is CASSLRALHHEQYF. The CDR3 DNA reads TGTGCCAGCAGTTTGAGGGCCCTTCACCACGAGCAGTACTTC.

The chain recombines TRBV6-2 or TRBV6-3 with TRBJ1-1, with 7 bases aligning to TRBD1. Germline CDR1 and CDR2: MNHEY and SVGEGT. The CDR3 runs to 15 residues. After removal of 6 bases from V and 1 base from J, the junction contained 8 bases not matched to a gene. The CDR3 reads CASSSTTGPNTEAFF. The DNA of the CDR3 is TGTGCCAGCAGCAGCACGACAGGGCCGAACACTGAAGCTTTCTTT.

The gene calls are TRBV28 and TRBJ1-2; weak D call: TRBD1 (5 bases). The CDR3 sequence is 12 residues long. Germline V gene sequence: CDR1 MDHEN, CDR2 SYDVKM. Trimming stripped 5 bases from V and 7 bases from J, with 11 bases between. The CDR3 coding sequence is TGTGCCAGCAGTCCCCTTGGGGCTGGCTACACCTTC. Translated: CASSPLGAGYTF.

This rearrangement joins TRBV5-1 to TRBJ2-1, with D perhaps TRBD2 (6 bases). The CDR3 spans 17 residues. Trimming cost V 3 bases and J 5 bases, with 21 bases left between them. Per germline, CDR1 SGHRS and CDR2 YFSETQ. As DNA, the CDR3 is TGCGCCAGCAGCTCAACAGCGGGTAACCGAGTAAACAATGAGCAGTTCTTC. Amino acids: CASSSTAGNRVNNEQFF.

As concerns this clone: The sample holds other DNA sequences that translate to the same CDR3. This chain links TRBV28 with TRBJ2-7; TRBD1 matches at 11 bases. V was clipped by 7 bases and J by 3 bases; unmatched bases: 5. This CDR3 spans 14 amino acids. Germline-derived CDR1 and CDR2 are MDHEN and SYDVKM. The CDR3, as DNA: TGTGCCAGCACCAAAGGGACAGGGGGCTACGAGCAGTACTTC. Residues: CASTKGTGGYEQYF.

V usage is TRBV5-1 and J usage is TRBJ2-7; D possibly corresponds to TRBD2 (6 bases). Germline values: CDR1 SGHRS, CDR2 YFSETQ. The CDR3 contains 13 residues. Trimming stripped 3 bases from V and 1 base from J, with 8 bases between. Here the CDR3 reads CASSWEDSYEQYF. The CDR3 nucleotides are TGCGCCAGCAGCTGGGAGGATTCCTACGAGCAGTACTTC.

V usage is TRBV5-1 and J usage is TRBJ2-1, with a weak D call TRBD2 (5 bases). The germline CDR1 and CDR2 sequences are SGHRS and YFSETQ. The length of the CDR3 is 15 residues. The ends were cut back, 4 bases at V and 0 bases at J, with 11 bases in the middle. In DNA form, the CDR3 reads TGCGCCAGCAGCCCCGGGGAGTACTCCTACAATGAGCAGTTCTTC. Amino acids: CASSPGEYSYNEQFF.

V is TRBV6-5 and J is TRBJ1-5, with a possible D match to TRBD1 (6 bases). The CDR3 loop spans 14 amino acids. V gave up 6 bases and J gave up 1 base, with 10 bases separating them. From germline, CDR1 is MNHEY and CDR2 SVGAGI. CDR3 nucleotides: TGTGCCAGCAGCGGGGGGGGCAGCAATCAGCCCCAGCATTTT. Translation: CASSGGGSNQPQHF.

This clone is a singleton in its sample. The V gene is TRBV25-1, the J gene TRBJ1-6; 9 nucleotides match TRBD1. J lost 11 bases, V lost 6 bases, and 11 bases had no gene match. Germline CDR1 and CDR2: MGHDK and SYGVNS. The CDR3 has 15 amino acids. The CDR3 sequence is CASRSRDRVWAPLHF. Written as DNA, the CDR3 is TGTGCCAGCAGGTCCCGGGACAGGGTTTGGGCACCCCTCCACTTT.

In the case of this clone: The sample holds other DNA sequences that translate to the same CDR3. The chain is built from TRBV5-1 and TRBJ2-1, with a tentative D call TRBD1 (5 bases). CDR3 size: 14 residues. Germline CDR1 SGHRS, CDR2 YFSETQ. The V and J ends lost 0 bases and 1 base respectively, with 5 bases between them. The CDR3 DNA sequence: TGCGCCAGCAGCTTGGGACAGTCCTACAATGAGCAGTTCTTC. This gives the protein CASSLGQSYNEQFF. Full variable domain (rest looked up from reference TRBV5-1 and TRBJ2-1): KAGVTQTPRYLIKTRGQQVTLSCSPISGHRSVSWYQQTPGQGLQFLFEYFSETQRNKGNFPGRFSGRQFSNSRSEMNVSTLELGDSALYLCASSLGQSYNEQFFGPGTRLTVL.

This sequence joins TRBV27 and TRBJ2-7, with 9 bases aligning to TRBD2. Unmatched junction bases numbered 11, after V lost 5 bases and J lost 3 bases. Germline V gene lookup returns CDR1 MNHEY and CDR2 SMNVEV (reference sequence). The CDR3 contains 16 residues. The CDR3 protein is CASSVTPGLAYYEQYF. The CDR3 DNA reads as TGTGCCAGCAGTGTTACTCCGGGACTAGCTTACTACGAGCAGTACTTC.